Shown below are 22 T cell receptor beta chains from a single sample sequenced in a study of low-dose radiotherapy and immunotherapy resistance in tumors. TRAV and TRBV primers primed cDNA for both TCRalpha and TCRbeta. The TCRs were subjected to amplification over 20 PCR cycles employing a constant-region primer in conjunction with a V-primer adapter. From the reads, TCRdb called clonotypes with MiXCR, one entry per CDR3 protein. The table includes approximately 18,000 distinct CDR3 sequences, less than 85% detected once. These TCRs come from a human donor with advanced metastatic prostate, ovarian, gallbladder or colorectal cancer (not recorded which). This table probably holds off-target reads from a library built for another chain.

The rearrangement uses TRBV19 and TRBJ2-5; 10 nucleotides line up with TRBD2. Trimming took 1 base from V and 0 from J; bases not matched to a gene: 8. This CDR3 has 18 residues. The germline V gene encodes CDR1 LNHDA and CDR2 SQIVND (reference sequence). CDR3 nucleotides: TGTGCCAGTAGTATAGTGTGGGCTAGCGGGAGTTACCAAGAGACCCAGTACTTC. Translated: CASSIVWASGSYQETQYF.

The genes are TRBV29-1 and TRBJ2-5; D unclear. The CDR3 spans 11 residues. Germline-derived CDR1 and CDR2 are SQVTM and ANQGSEA. V was trimmed by 8 bases and J by 0 bases, leaving 7 bases between them. CDR3 protein: CSTKYQETQYF. In DNA, the CDR3 is TGCAGCACAAAGTACCAAGAGACCCAGTACTTC.

This chain uses TRBV12-3 or TRBV12-4 with TRBJ2-5, with no clear D. V lost 7 bases and J lost 5, with 11 bases in between. The CDR3 consists of 12 residues. The CDR3 spells CASTLGRETQYF. CDR3 sequence (DNA): TGTGCCAGCACCCTGGGCAGGGAGACCCAGTACTTC.

The chain joins TRBV7-6 to TRBJ1-1, with 7 bases identical to TRBD1. The CDR3 contains 16 residues. V lost 5 bases and J lost 1; bases outside the gene matches: 10. Germline V gives CDR1 SGHVS, CDR2 FNYEAQ. CDR3 amino acids: CASSLNRQGPNTEAFF. CDR3 DNA: TGTGCCAGCAGCCTCAACCGACAGGGTCCGAACACTGAAGCTTTCTTT.

CDR3 in amino acids: CASSATSGSLIKYF. The DNA of the CDR3 is TGTGCCAGCAGCGCGACTAGCGGGAGTCTCATAAAGTACTTC. This rearrangement joins TRBV5-5 to TRBJ2-5; 12 bases agree with TRBD2. There are 14 residues in the CDR3. Germline loops: CDR1 SGHKS, CDR2 YYEKEE (reference sequence). V shed 4 bases, J shed 12 bases, and the junction held 10 bases outside the gene matches.

This chain joins TRBV7-2 and TRBJ2-4; the match to TRBD2 covers 7 bases. Germline V gene data show CDR1 as SGHTA and CDR2 as FQGNSA. The CDR3 totals 18 residues. V trimming: 5 bases; J trimming: 1 base; junction bases outside the gene matches: 14. The CDR3 loop reads CASSLGAGDALAKNIQYF. The CDR3 DNA is TGTGCCAGCAGCCTCGGGGCGGGAGACGCCTTGGCCAAAAACATTCAGTACTTC.

The chain's CDR3 is CASSLKQPPLATEAFF. CDR3 DNA sequence: TGCGCCAGCAGCTTGAAACAGCCTCCTCTAGCCACTGAAGCTTTCTTT. The rearrangement uses TRBV5-1 and TRBJ1-1, with D unresolved. Deletions cut 1 base from V and 4 bases from J, with 17 bases between. The CDR3 spans 16 residues. CDR1 and CDR2 from the germline V gene are SGHRS and YFSETQ. The variable domain in full, with the rest retrieved from reference TRBV5-1 and TRBJ1-1, is KAGVTQTPRYLIKTRGQQVTLSCSPISGHRSVSWYQQTPGQGLQFLFEYFSETQRNKGNFPGRFSGRQFSNSRSEMNVSTLELGDSALYLCASSLKQPPLATEAFFGQGTRLTVV.

The chain recombines TRBV3-1 with TRBJ2-7; D is uncertain. Germline V gene lookup returns CDR1 LGHDT and CDR2 YNNKEL (reference sequence). Trimming left V 1 base short and J 1 base short, with 5 bases between. The CDR3 totals 13 residues. The chain's CDR3 is CASSQAPSYEQYF. Here the CDR3 DNA reads TGTGCCAGCAGCCAAGCACCTTCCTACGAGCAGTACTTC.

The V and J genes are TRBV5-1 and TRBJ1-1; tentative D call: TRBD1 (5 bases). Germline V gives CDR1 SGHRS, CDR2 YFSETQ. Trimming took off 4 bases at V and 1 base at J, with 20 bases between the two ends. The CDR3 has 17 residues. The CDR3 region has the DNA TGCGCCAGCAGCAGAAAACCGGACGGGACGGCGAACACTGAAGCTTTCTTT. This encodes CASSRKPDGTANTEAFF.

As regards this clonotype: The junction and the germline gene differ at one end; a read error may be behind it. This sequence joins TRBV13 and TRBJ2-5; weak D call: TRBD2 (5 bases). The CDR3 covers 15 residues. The V gene's germline CDR1 is PRHDT and CDR2 FYEKMQ (reference sequence). The CDR3 spells CASSFTPGVLESQYF. CDR3 sequence (DNA): TGTGCCAGCAGCTTCACTCCCGGGGTTTTAGAGAGCCAGTACTTC.

Note on this clonotype: The junction departs from germline at one end; a sequencing error may be responsible. This chain uses TRBV20-1 with TRBJ1-1; D gene unclear. Germline CDR1 reads DFQATT; CDR2 reads SNEGSKA (reference sequence). CDR3 size: 15 residues. The CDR3 DNA follows: TGTAGTGCCGTAAGCGACATCGCTTTGAACACTGAAGCTTTCTTT. It yields the protein CSAVSDIALNTEAFF.

The CDR3 region is CASSLPSGGSNEQFF. CDR3 sequence (DNA): TGCGCCAGCAGCTTGCCCAGCGGGGGGTCCAATGAGCAGTTCTTC. This chain joins TRBV5-1 and TRBJ2-1, with TRBD2 matching 9 bases. The length of the CDR3 is 15 residues. The V gene end was trimmed by 1 base and the J gene end by 6 bases; junction bases not matched to a gene: 5. Looked up from germline, CDR1 is SGHRS and CDR2 is YFSETQ.

A few counts support this clonotype. V and J are TRBV11-2 and TRBJ1-5, with D unclear. Germline CDR1 is SGHAT and CDR2 is FQNNGV. The CDR3 extends over 15 amino acids. V shed 0 bases and J shed 4 bases, with 10 bases lying between them. CDR3 region: CASSLDGKQNQPQHF. CDR3 bases: TGTGCCAGCAGCTTAGATGGAAAGCAGAATCAGCCCCAGCATTTT.

J is TRBJ1-4 and V is TRBV7-9; D possibly corresponds to TRBD1 (5 bases). Looked up from germline, CDR1 is SEHNR and CDR2 is FQNEAQ (reference sequence). V was cut by 3 bases and J by 8 bases, with 19 bases left in between. The CDR3 is 16 amino acids. This chain's CDR3 is CASSFGRDHRREKLFF. Here the CDR3 DNA reads TGTGCCAGCAGCTTTGGCCGGGACCATCGGAGAGAAAAACTGTTTTTT.

The V and J genes are TRBV7-9 and TRBJ2-7; perhaps TRBD1 as D (6 bases). Germline CDR1 and CDR2: SEHNR and FQNEAQ (reference sequence). CDR3 length: 14 amino acids. V lost 2 bases and J 3 bases, leaving 11 bases between the germline ends. The CDR3 coding sequence is TGTGCCAGCAGCTTACGGACAGCGTACTACGAGCAGTACTTC. Translated, it gives CASSLRTAYYEQYF.

This clonotype has only one observation. The rearrangement links TRBV6-6 to TRBJ1-5; 8 bases fit TRBD1. This CDR3 has 17 residues. CDR1 is MNHNY, CDR2 SVGAGI, per germline (reference sequence). The trim removed 8 bases at V and 0 bases at J, leaving 12 bases unmatched. CDR3 DNA: TGTGCCAGCGTTAAAGGACAGGGCAAACATAGCAATCAGCCCCAGCATTTT. It is translated as CASVKGQGKHSNQPQHF.

The chain uses TRBV4-1 and TRBJ2-3; possible D gene TRBD1, 5 bases. Per germline, CDR1 MGHRA and CDR2 YSYEKL. V dropped 1 base and J dropped 3 bases, with 23 bases sitting between them. This CDR3 spans 19 amino acids. CDR3 sequence reads: CASSQVRTGPDWNTDTQYF. The CDR3 coding sequence is TGCGCCAGCAGCCAAGTACGTACAGGCCCAGATTGGAATACAGATACGCAGTATTTT.

In its sample, this clonotype was seen a few times. CDR3 DNA sequence: TGTGCCAGCAGCTTGGTGGGTGTTGAGCAGTTCTTC. Its protein is CASSLVGVEQFF. V is TRBV11-1 and J is TRBJ2-1; the D is unclear. The V end lost 3 bases, the J end lost 9 bases, and 9 bases lay between the germline ends. This CDR3 has 12 residues. Germline V gene lookup returns CDR1 SGHAT and CDR2 FQDESV (reference sequence).

The chain has TRBV2 and TRBJ2-4; 12 nucleotides match TRBD1. V lost 5 bases, J lost 7 bases, and 6 bases stayed unmatched. Germline-derived CDR1 and CDR2 are SNHLY and FYNNEI. The CDR3 consists of 15 residues. The DNA of the CDR3 is TGTGCCAGCAGTTCCCCGGGACAGGGGGCGAACATTCAGTACTTC. The encoded protein is CASSSPGQGANIQYF.

This chain connects TRBV27 to TRBJ2-4, with 7 bases identical to TRBD2. The germline gives CDR1 MNHEY, CDR2 SMNVEV (reference sequence). This CDR3 has 13 amino acids. V was pared by 8 bases and J by 6 bases, with 7 bases of the junction left unmatched. The CDR3 spells CASGAGSGNIQYF. In DNA form, the CDR3 reads TGTGCCAGCGGAGCGGGATCGGGAAACATTCAGTACTTC.

The rearrangement links TRBV7-6 to TRBJ1-5, with 7 bases fitting TRBD1. Germline V CDR1 and CDR2: SGHVS, FNYEAQ. The CDR3 is made up of 15 amino acids. The V and J ends lost 5 bases and 6 bases, in that order; junction bases with no gene match: 10. The CDR3 loop is CASSDSGTVGQPQHF. The CDR3 DNA sequence: TGTGCCAGCAGCGATTCCGGGACAGTAGGTCAGCCCCAGCATTTT.

This clonotype was seen only a few times. This rearrangement joins TRBV5-4 to TRBJ1-1, with a tentative D call TRBD1 (5 bases). CDR1 and CDR2 (germline): SGHNT, YYREEE (reference sequence). CDR3 size: 13 residues. V lost 4 bases, J lost 2 bases, and 9 bases lay in between. CDR3 in amino acids: CASSGGVNTEAFF. In DNA form, the CDR3 reads TGTGCCAGCAGCGGAGGGGTAAACACTGAAGCTTTCTTT.